Included here is one T cell receptor beta chain sequence, with context. Its antigen is not known. This sample stems from a study of shared clonotypes between healthy human individuals. Study-wide points: Despite large depth, sorted-subset datasets appeared incompletely sequenced. Lower generation probabilities were found for non-shared clonotypes than for those shared by all four donors. Larger estimated richness was generally recorded for naive subsets relative to memory subsets.

This CDR3 is 14 amino acids long. Germline V gene lookup returns CDR1 KGHSH and CDR2 LQKENI. Between the trimmed V and J ends, which lost 1 base and 4 bases, there was a span of 7 bases. Running of the assay took place at deep level. Here immunoSEQ multiplex PCR was the method, and the copy in TCRdb shows in-frame clones only, minus some. Altogether 550,000 to 800,000 clones are present, roughly 70% being singletons, with the ten largest covering over 1.5%. The chain uses TRBV18 and TRBJ1-4; no definite D call. This TCR derives from a woman in her twenties or thirties in good health. The source material was memory CD4+ T cells sorted from blood. Documented subset: CD45RA-negative fraction. The CDR3 is CASSPLKRNEKLFF. The CDR3 DNA follows: TGTGCCAGCTCACCACTAAAACGTAATGAAAAACTGTTTTTT.